This TCR beta chain was captured in a study of blood T cell repertoires in COVID-19. For the study at large: T cells, B-cell-depleted T cells, or PBMCs supplied cDNA or gDNA.

Per the germline V gene, CDR1 is SGDLS and CDR2 is YYNGEE. This CDR3 is built from 13 residues. Unmatched junction bases numbered 7, after V lost 5 bases and J lost 7 bases. This clone was counted a single time. Per the study methods: Cell counts per sample came from amplifying reference gene primers. TCRdb's table, derived via immunoSEQ multiplex PCR, lists solely in-frame clones and lacks some. V and J calls and clone size are given by that table; D and trimming were obtained from the DNA. Here the sample spans some 96,000 clones, more than 75% being singletons. The source is a human donor in a cohort sampled during active COVID-19. The sequenced sample was peripheral blood. J is TRBJ1-2 and V is TRBV9; 8 bases fit TRBD1. In DNA form, the CDR3 reads TGTGCCAGCAGTGGACAGGGTATCCCTGGCTACACCTTC. Residues: CASSGQGIPGYTF.